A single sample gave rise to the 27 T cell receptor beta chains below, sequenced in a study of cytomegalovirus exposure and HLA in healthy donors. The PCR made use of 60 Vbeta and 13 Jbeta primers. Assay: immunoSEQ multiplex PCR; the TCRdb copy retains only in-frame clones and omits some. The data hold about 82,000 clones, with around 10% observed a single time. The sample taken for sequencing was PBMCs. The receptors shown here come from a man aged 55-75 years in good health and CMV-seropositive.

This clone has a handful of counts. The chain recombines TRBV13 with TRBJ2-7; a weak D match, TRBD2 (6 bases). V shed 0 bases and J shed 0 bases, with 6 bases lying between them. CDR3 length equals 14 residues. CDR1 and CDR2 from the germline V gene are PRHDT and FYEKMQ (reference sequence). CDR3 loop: CASSLGGGSYEQYF. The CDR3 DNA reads TGTGCCAGCAGCTTAGGGGGAGGCTCCTACGAGCAGTACTTC.

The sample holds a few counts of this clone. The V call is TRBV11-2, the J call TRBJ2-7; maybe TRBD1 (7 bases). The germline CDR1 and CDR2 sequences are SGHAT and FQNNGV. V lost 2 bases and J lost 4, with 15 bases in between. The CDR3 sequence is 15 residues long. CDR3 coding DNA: TGTGCCAGCAGCTTATTAGGTTCAGGGGGGTACGAGCAGTACTTC. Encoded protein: CASSLLGSGGYEQYF. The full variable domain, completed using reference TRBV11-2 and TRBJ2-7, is EAGVAQSPRYKIIEKRQSVAFWCNPISGHATLYWYQQILGQGPKLLIQFQNNGVVDDSQLPKDRFSAERLKGVDSTLKIQPAKLEDSAVYLCASSLLGSGGYEQYFGPGTRLTVT.

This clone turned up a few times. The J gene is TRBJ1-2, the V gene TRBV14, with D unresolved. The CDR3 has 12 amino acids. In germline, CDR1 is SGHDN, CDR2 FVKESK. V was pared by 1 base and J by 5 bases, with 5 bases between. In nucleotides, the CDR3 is TGTGCCAGCAGCCAAGGTCGGTATGGCTACACCTTC. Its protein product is CASSQGRYGYTF.

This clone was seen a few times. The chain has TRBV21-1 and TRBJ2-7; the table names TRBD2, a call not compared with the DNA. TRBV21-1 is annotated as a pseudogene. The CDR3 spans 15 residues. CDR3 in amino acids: CASSSLAGEFYEQYF. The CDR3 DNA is TGTGCCAGCAGTTCCCTAGCGGGAGAGTTCTACGAGCAGTACTTC.

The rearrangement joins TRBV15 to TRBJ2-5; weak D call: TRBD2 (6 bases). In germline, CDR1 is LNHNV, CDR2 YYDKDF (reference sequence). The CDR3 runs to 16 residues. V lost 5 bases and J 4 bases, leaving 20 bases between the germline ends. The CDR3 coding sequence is TGTGCCACCAGCCGACCGGCGGGGCCTGGGGGAGAGACCCAGTACTTC. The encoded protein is CATSRPAGPGGETQYF.

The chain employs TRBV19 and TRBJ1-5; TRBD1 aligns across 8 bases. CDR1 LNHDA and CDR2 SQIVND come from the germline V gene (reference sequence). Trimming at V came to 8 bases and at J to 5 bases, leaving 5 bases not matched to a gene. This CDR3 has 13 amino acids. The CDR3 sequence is CASSGTGYQPQHF. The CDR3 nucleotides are TGTGCCAGTTCAGGGACAGGTTATCAGCCCCAGCATTTT.

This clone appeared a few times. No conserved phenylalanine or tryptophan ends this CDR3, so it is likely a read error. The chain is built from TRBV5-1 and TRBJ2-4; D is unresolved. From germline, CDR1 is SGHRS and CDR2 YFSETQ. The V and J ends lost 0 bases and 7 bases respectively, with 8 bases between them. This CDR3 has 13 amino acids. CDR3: CASSLGVGNIQYL. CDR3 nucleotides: TGCGCCAGCAGCTTGGGGGTCGGGAACATTCAGTACCTC.

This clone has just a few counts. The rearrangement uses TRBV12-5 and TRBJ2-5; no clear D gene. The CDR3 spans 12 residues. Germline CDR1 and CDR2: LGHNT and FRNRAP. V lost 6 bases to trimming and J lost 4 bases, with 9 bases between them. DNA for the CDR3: TGTGCTAGTGGCCTCACGCGAGAGACCCAGTACTTC. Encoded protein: CASGLTRETQYF.

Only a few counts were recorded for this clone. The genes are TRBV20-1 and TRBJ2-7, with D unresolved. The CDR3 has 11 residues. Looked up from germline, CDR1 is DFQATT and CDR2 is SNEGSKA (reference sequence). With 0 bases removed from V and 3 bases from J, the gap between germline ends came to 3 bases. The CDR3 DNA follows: TGCAGTGCTAGAGACAGCTACGAGCAGTACTTC. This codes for CSARDSYEQYF.

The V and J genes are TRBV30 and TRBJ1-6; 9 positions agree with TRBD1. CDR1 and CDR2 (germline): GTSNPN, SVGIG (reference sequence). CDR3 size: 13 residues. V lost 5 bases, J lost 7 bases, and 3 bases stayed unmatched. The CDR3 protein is CAWVTGGNSPLHF. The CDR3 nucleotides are TGTGCCTGGGTGACAGGGGGAAATTCACCCCTCCACTTT.

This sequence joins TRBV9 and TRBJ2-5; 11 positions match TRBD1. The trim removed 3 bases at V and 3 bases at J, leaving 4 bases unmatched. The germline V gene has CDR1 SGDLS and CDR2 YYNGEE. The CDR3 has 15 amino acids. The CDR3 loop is CASSEAGQGEETQYF. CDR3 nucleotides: TGTGCCAGCAGCGAGGCGGGACAGGGGGAAGAGACCCAGTACTTC.

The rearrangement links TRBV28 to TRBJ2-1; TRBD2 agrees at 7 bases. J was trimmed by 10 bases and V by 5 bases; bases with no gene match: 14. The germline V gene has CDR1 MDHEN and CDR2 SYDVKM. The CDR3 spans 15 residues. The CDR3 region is CASSPTSDPQPEQFF. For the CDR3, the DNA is TGTGCCAGCAGTCCCACTAGCGACCCCCAACCGGAGCAGTTCTTC.

CDR3 residues: CASRTRQETQYF. CDR3 coding DNA: TGTGCCAGCAGGACTAGACAAGAGACCCAGTACTTC. The rearrangement uses TRBV2 and TRBJ2-5, with D tentatively TRBD2 (6 bases). Trimming pared 6 bases from V and 2 bases from J, leaving 7 bases between. Germline-derived CDR1 and CDR2 are SNHLY and FYNNEI. The CDR3 has 12 amino acids. Supplemented by reference TRBV2 and TRBJ2-5, the full variable domain reads EPEVTQTPSHQVTQMGQEVILRCVPISNHLYFYWYRQILGQKVEFLVSFYNNEISEKSEIFDDQFSVERPDGSNFTLKIRSTKLEDSAMYFCASRTRQETQYFGPGTRLLVL.

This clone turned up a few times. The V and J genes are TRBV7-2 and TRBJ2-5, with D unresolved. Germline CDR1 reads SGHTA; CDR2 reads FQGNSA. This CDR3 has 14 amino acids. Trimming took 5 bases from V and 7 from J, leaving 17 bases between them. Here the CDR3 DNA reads TGTGCCAGCAGCCAGAATACCGATTCTCGGACCCAGTACTTC. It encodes CASSQNTDSRTQYF.

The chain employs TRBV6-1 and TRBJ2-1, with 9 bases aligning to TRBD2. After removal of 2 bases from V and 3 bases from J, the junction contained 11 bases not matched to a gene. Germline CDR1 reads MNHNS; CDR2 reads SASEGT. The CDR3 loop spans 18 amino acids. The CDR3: CASSEMRAGGQFYNEQFF. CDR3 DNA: TGTGCCAGCAGTGAAATGCGGGCGGGGGGGCAATTCTACAATGAGCAGTTCTTC.

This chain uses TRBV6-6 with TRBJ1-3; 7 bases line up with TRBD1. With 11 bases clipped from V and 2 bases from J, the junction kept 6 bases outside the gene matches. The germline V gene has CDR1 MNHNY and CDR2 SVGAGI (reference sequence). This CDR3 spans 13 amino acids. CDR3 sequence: CAGSTGAGNTIYF. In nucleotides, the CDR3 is TGTGCCGGGTCCACAGGGGCTGGAAACACCATATATTTT.

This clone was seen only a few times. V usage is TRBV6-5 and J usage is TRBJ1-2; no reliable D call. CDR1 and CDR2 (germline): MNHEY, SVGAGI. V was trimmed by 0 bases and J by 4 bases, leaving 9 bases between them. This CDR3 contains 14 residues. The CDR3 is CASSYSRRIYGYTF. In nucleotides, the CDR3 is TGTGCCAGCAGTTACTCGCGGCGGATCTATGGCTACACCTTC.

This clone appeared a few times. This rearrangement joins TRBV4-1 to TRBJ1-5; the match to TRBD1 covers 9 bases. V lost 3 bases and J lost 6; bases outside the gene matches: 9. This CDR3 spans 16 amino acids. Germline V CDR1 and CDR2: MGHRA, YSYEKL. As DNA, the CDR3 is TGCGCCAGCAGCCAGGGACAGGGACCCTCCGGTCAGCCCCAGCATTTT. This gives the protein CASSQGQGPSGQPQHF.

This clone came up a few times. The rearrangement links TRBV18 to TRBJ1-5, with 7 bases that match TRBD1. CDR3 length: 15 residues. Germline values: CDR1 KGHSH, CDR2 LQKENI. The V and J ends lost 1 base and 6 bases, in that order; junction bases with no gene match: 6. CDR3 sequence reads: CASSPRTGVAQPQHF. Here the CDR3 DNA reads TGTGCCAGCTCACCACGTACAGGGGTGGCTCAGCCCCAGCATTTT.

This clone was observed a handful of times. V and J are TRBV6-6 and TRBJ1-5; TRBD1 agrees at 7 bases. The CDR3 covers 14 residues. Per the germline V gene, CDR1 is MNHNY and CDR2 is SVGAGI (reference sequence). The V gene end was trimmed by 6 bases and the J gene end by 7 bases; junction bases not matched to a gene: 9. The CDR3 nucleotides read TGTGCCAGCAGAATACAGGGGCCGGGGCAGCCCCAGCATTTT. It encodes CASRIQGPGQPQHF.

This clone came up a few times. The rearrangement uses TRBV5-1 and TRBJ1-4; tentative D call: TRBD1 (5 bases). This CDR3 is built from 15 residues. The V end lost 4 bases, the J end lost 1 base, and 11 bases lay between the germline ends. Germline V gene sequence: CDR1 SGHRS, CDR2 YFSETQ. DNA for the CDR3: TGCGCCAGCAGCCTGACAGCCATAACTAATGAAAAACTGTTTTTT. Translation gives CASSLTAITNEKLFF. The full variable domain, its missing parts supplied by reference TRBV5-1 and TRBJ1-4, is KAGVTQTPRYLIKTRGQQVTLSCSPISGHRSVSWYQQTPGQGLQFLFEYFSETQRNKGNFPGRFSGRQFSNSRSEMNVSTLELGDSALYLCASSLTAITNEKLFFGSGTQLSVL.

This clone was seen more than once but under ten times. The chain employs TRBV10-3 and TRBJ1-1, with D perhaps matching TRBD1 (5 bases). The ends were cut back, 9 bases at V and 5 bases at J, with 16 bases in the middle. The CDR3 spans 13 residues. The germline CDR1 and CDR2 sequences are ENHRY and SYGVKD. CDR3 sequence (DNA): TGTGCCATAAGGCCGGGGGACGAAACTGAAGCTTTCTTT. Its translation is CAIRPGDETEAFF.

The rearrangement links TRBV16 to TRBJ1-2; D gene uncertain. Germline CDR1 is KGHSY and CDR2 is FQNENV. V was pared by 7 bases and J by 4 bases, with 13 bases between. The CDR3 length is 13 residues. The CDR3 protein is CASTRTTSYGYTF. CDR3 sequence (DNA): TGTGCCAGCACCAGGACTACTTCCTATGGCTACACCTTC.

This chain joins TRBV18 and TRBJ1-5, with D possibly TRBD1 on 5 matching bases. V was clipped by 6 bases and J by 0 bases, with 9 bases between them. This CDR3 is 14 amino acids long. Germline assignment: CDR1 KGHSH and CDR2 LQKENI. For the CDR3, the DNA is TGTGCCAGCTCCCAGGGTGGTAGCAATCAGCCCCAGCATTTT. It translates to CASSQGGSNQPQHF.

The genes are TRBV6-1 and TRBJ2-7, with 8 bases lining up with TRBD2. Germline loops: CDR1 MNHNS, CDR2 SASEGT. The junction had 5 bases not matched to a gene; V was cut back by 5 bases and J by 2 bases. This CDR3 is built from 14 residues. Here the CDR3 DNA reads TGTGCCAGCAGTCCCCTTAGCGGGACCTACGAGCAGTACTTC. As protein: CASSPLSGTYEQYF.

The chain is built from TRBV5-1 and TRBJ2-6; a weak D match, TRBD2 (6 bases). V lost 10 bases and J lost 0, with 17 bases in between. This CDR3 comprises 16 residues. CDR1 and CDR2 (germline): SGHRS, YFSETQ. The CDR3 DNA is TGCGCCTCCGCCGGGACTTCCCCCTCTGGGGCCAACGTCCTGACTTTC. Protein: CASAGTSPSGANVLTF.

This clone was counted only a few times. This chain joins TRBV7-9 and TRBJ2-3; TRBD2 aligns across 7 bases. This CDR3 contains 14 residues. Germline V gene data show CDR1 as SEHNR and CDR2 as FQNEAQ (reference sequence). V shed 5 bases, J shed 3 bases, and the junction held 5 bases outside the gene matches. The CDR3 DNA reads TGTGCCAGCAGCCCCCGCGGGGGTACAGATACGCAGTATTTT. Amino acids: CASSPRGGTDTQYF. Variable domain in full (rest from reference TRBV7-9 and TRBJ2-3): DTGVSQNPRHKITKRGQNVTFRCDPISEHNRLYWYRQTLGQGPEFLTYFQNEAQLEKSRLLSDRFSAERPKGSFSTLEIQRTEQGDSAMYLCASSPRGGTDTQYFGPGTRLTVL.